The clone carrying this T cell receptor beta chain was observed many times. Its target is unknown. Primed by a sample-barcoded 5' primer and a J-beta primer mix, a second PCR proceeded for about 6 to 11 cycles. Each CDR3 protein gets one entry after TCRdb re-called the 5' RACE reads with MiXCR. In the table there are hundreds of thousands of distinct CDR3 sequences, roughly 64% of which are singletons. This sample is drawn from a study of blood T cells in healthy people across ages. Study summary: Template switching caught about one barcoded beta molecule for each two T cells.

Study-wide points: Both higher diversity and more naive CD4+ cells marked long-lived donors when set against aged donors. As age increased, TCR beta diversity per million T cells fell in a roughly linear fashion.

V lost 2 bases, J lost 9 bases, and 8 bases lay in between. The germline CDR1 and CDR2 sequences are MNHEY and SVGAGI. The CDR3 loop spans 12 amino acids. The material sequenced was blood. The clonotype comes from a man in his thirties or forties in good health. The chain is built from TRBV6-5 and TRBJ2-1; D perhaps matches TRBD2 (5 bases). CDR3 residues: CASSYVGGEQFF. CDR3 in DNA: TGTGCCAGCAGTTACGTAGGAGGTGAGCAGTTCTTC.